This T cell receptor beta chain was recorded in a study of blood T cell repertoires in COVID-19. The CDR3 has 14 residues. V lost 5 bases, J lost 0 bases, and 8 bases lay in between. The germline V gene encodes CDR1 SGHTA and CDR2 FQGNSA. Repertoires were generated with immunoSEQ multiplex PCR, while TCRdb's copy carries only in-frame clones and drops some. The table includes about 88,000 clones, more than 85% detected once. The sequencing sample was made of peripheral blood. The sequence derives from a man in his 60s with acute or convalescent COVID-19. The gene calls are TRBV7-2 and TRBJ1-3; D not resolved. The CDR3 loop reads CASSPSVSGNTIYF. Here the CDR3 DNA reads TGTGCCAGCAGCCCGTCAGTCTCTGGAAACACCATATATTTT.